The rows below give T cell receptor beta chains drawn from one sample of a study of a mutant IDH1 vaccine in newly diagnosed glioma. Repertoires were generated with immunoSEQ multiplex PCR, while TCRdb's copy carries only in-frame clones and drops some. Of roughly 68,000 clones in the sample, roughly 68% are singletons; the top ten hold roughly 5%. Their antigens remain unidentified. The source was PBMCs, collected from a glioma patient whose treatment included an IDH1 peptide vaccine. Source of these receptors: a man aged 45 to 65 with glioma. CDR3s include the opening cysteine and the closing phenylalanine or tryptophan. Each record gives: J gene, D gene, V gene, clone size, CDR3 protein, CDR3 DNA. A D gene is named only where the DNA matches it firmly. A row's size may be missing; if present it is once, few, many or a size class.

j_call: TRBJ2-2; d_call: -; v_call: TRBV29-1; clone_size: -; cdr3_aa: CSVGLDTANTGELFF; cdr3_nt: TGCAGCGTTGGTTTGGACACTGCGAACACCGGGGAGCTGTTTTTT
j_call: TRBJ1-2; d_call: TRBD1; v_call: TRBV9; clone_size: -; cdr3_aa: CASSVEWGTGYGYTF; cdr3_nt: TGTGCCAGCAGCGTAGAATGGGGGACAGGGTATGGCTACACCTTC
j_call: TRBJ2-1; d_call: TRBD2; v_call: TRBV6-5; clone_size: -; cdr3_aa: CASSYDLAGAYNEQFF; cdr3_nt: TGTGCCAGCAGCTACGACCTAGCGGGGGCTTACAATGAGCAGTTCTTC
j_call: TRBJ1-4; d_call: -; v_call: TRBV6-5; clone_size: -; cdr3_aa: CASSYSSGVGEKLFF; cdr3_nt: TGTGCCAGCAGTTACTCGAGCGGGGTCGGCGAAAAACTGTTTTTT
j_call: TRBJ1-1; d_call: -; v_call: TRBV4-1; clone_size: -; cdr3_aa: CASSQSQGEVDTEAFF; cdr3_nt: TGCGCCAGCAGCCAATCGCAGGGAGAGGTGGACACTGAAGCTTTCTTT
j_call: TRBJ1-6; d_call: -; v_call: TRBV2; clone_size: -; cdr3_aa: CASSQEGNSPLHF; cdr3_nt: TGTGCCAGCAGCCAGGAGGGGAATTCACCCCTCCACTTT
j_call: TRBJ2-7; d_call: -; v_call: TRBV7-2; clone_size: few; cdr3_aa: CASRSAGTPNEQYF; cdr3_nt: TGTGCCAGCAGATCGGCCGGGACCCCGAACGAGCAGTACTTC
j_call: TRBJ2-7; d_call: TRBD1; v_call: TRBV5-5; clone_size: -; cdr3_aa: CASSPTARGLDEQYF; cdr3_nt: TGTGCCAGCAGCCCTACCGCGAGGGGGCTGGACGAGCAGTACTTC
j_call: TRBJ1-2; d_call: -; v_call: TRBV27; clone_size: -; cdr3_aa: CASSSNTGLPDGYTF; cdr3_nt: TGTGCCAGCAGTTCGAATACAGGGCTGCCAGATGGCTACACCTTC
j_call: TRBJ2-2; d_call: -; v_call: TRBV5-4; clone_size: -; cdr3_aa: CASSFSGYTGELFF; cdr3_nt: TGTGCCAGCAGCTTCTCAGGGTACACCGGGGAGCTGTTTTTT
j_call: TRBJ2-3; d_call: -; v_call: TRBV18; clone_size: -; cdr3_aa: CASSPLDTQYF; cdr3_nt: TGTGCCAGCTCACCTCTGGATACGCAGTATTTT
j_call: TRBJ1-3; d_call: TRBD1; v_call: TRBV7-2; clone_size: -; cdr3_aa: CASSRDRTSGNTIYF; cdr3_nt: TGTGCCAGCAGCCGGGACAGAACCTCTGGAAACACCATATATTTT
j_call: TRBJ2-3; d_call: TRBD1; v_call: TRBV30; clone_size: -; cdr3_aa: CAWSVRGGQDTQYF; cdr3_nt: TGTGCCTGGAGTGTAAGAGGGGGCCAAGATACGCAGTATTTT
j_call: TRBJ1-6; d_call: -; v_call: TRBV5-4; clone_size: -; cdr3_aa: CASSWGSGGANNSPLHF; cdr3_nt: TGTGCCAGCAGCTGGGGTTCCGGGGGCGCAAATAATTCACCCCTCCACTTT
j_call: TRBJ2-2; d_call: -; v_call: TRBV5-4; clone_size: -; cdr3_aa: CASSFRQRNTGELFF; cdr3_nt: TGTGCCAGCAGCTTCCGCCAGAGGAACACCGGGGAGCTGTTTTTT
j_call: TRBJ2-1; d_call: TRBD1; v_call: TRBV6-5; clone_size: once; cdr3_aa: CASSYGGQGSYNEQFF; cdr3_nt: TGTGCCAGCAGTTACGGGGGACAGGGCTCCTACAATGAGCAGTTCTTC
j_call: TRBJ2-1; d_call: TRBD1; v_call: TRBV10-3; clone_size: few; cdr3_aa: CAISGGDRGSFF; cdr3_nt: TGTGCCATCAGTGGGGGGGACAGGGGATCGTTCTTC
j_call: TRBJ1-4; d_call: -; v_call: TRBV6-1; clone_size: few; cdr3_aa: CATQRGLNEKLFF; cdr3_nt: TGTGCCACCCAACGGGGACTAAATGAAAAACTGTTTTTT
j_call: TRBJ1-1; d_call: -; v_call: TRBV6-5; clone_size: -; cdr3_aa: CASSYRGREAFF; cdr3_nt: TGTGCCAGCAGTTACAGGGGCCGTGAAGCTTTCTTT
j_call: TRBJ2-7; d_call: -; v_call: TRBV6-1; clone_size: -; cdr3_aa: CASSEWGDSYEQYF; cdr3_nt: TGTGCCAGCAGTGAATGGGGGGATTCCTACGAGCAGTACTTC
j_call: TRBJ2-2; d_call: -; v_call: TRBV30; clone_size: -; cdr3_aa: CAWSKSGAGELFF; cdr3_nt: TGTGCCTGGAGTAAATCGGGGGCCGGGGAGCTGTTTTTT
j_call: TRBJ2-3; d_call: TRBD2; v_call: TRBV10-3; clone_size: -; cdr3_aa: CAITPGGAADTQYF; cdr3_nt: TGTGCCATCACTCCGGGGGGGGCGGCAGATACGCAGTATTTT
j_call: TRBJ2-2; d_call: -; v_call: TRBV18; clone_size: once; cdr3_aa: CASSTMRDTGELFF; cdr3_nt: TGTGCCAGCTCGACGATGCGCGACACCGGGGAGCTGTTTTTT
j_call: TRBJ1-5; d_call: TRBD1; v_call: TRBV19; clone_size: -; cdr3_aa: CASIGDSLSQHF; cdr3_nt: TGTGCCAGTATCGGGGACAGCCTGTCCCAGCATTTT
j_call: TRBJ1-3; d_call: TRBD1; v_call: TRBV6-1; clone_size: once; cdr3_aa: CAITGGAGNTIYF; cdr3_nt: TGTGCCATTACAGGGGGTGCTGGAAACACCATATATTTT
j_call: TRBJ2-1; d_call: -; v_call: TRBV7-9; clone_size: many; cdr3_aa: CASSARDYNEQFF; cdr3_nt: TGTGCCAGCAGCGCCCGGGACTACAATGAGCAGTTCTTC
j_call: TRBJ2-1; d_call: -; v_call: TRBV19; clone_size: -; cdr3_aa: CASSMGLGNEQFF; cdr3_nt: TGTGCCAGTAGTATGGGGCTAGGCAATGAGCAGTTCTTC
j_call: TRBJ1-1; d_call: TRBD1; v_call: TRBV9; clone_size: -; cdr3_aa: CASSVRPSGGEAFF; cdr3_nt: TGTGCCAGCAGCGTCCGACCATCAGGGGGTGAAGCTTTCTTT
j_call: TRBJ1-4; d_call: -; v_call: TRBV7-7; clone_size: -; cdr3_aa: CASSLSDTPNEKLFF; cdr3_nt: TGTGCTAGCAGCTTAAGTGACACCCCTAATGAAAAACTGTTTTTT
j_call: TRBJ1-5; d_call: TRBD1; v_call: TRBV7-2; clone_size: few; cdr3_aa: CASSSWTGVPNQPQHF; cdr3_nt: TGTGCCAGCAGCTCCTGGACAGGAGTCCCCAATCAGCCCCAGCATTTT
j_call: TRBJ1-3; d_call: -; v_call: TRBV11-1; clone_size: -; cdr3_aa: CASSPDGNSGNTIYF; cdr3_nt: TGTGCCAGCAGCCCAGACGGTAACTCTGGAAACACCATATATTTT
j_call: TRBJ1-1; d_call: -; v_call: TRBV27; clone_size: once; cdr3_aa: CASSWNTLNTEAFF; cdr3_nt: TGTGCCAGCAGTTGGAACACTTTGAACACTGAAGCTTTCTTT
j_call: TRBJ1-3; d_call: -; v_call: TRBV6-5; clone_size: -; cdr3_aa: CASKSSGNTIYF; cdr3_nt: TGTGCCAGCAAATCCTCTGGAAACACCATATATTTT
j_call: TRBJ1-3; d_call: -; v_call: TRBV7-2; clone_size: -; cdr3_aa: CASSSTRNTIYF; cdr3_nt: TGTGCCAGCAGCTCTACCCGAAACACCATATATTTT
j_call: TRBJ2-7; d_call: -; v_call: TRBV6-1; clone_size: -; cdr3_aa: CASHAGLNEQYF; cdr3_nt: TGTGCCAGTCATGCGGGCCTCAACGAGCAGTACTTC
j_call: TRBJ1-3; d_call: -; v_call: TRBV5-1; clone_size: few; cdr3_aa: CASSETGNTIYF; cdr3_nt: TGCGCCAGCAGCGAGACAGGAAACACCATATATTTT
j_call: TRBJ1-5; d_call: TRBD1; v_call: TRBV6-1; clone_size: -; cdr3_aa: CASSEVTGGDQPQHF; cdr3_nt: TGTGCCAGCAGTGAAGTGACAGGGGGCGATCAGCCCCAGCATTTT
j_call: TRBJ2-3; d_call: -; v_call: TRBV5-4; clone_size: -; cdr3_aa: CASSTLSGDTQYF; cdr3_nt: TGTGCCAGCAGCACCCTCTCCGGAGATACGCAGTATTTT
j_call: TRBJ1-5; d_call: -; v_call: TRBV28; clone_size: -; cdr3_aa: CASSSRPSGNQPQHF; cdr3_nt: TGTGCCAGCAGTTCGCGGCCCAGCGGCAATCAGCCCCAGCATTTT
j_call: TRBJ1-1; d_call: -; v_call: TRBV30; clone_size: -; cdr3_aa: CAWSLEVPNTEAFF; cdr3_nt: TGTGCCTGGAGTCTAGAGGTGCCGAACACTGAAGCTTTCTTT
j_call: TRBJ1-1; d_call: TRBD1; v_call: TRBV9; clone_size: -; cdr3_aa: CASSPGTGQMNTEAFF; cdr3_nt: TGTGCCAGCAGCCCTGGGACAGGGCAGATGAACACTGAAGCTTTCTTT
j_call: TRBJ2-5; d_call: TRBD2; v_call: TRBV2; clone_size: -; cdr3_aa: CASRREGTQYF; cdr3_nt: TGTGCCAGCAGAAGGGAGGGGACCCAGTACTTC
j_call: TRBJ2-7; d_call: -; v_call: TRBV5-8; clone_size: -; cdr3_aa: CASTVDLGEQYF; cdr3_nt: TGTGCCAGCACCGTCGATTTGGGCGAGCAGTACTTC
j_call: TRBJ1-4; d_call: -; v_call: TRBV27; clone_size: -; cdr3_aa: CASGTRSTNEKLFF; cdr3_nt: TGTGCCAGCGGTACAAGATCAACTAATGAAAAACTGTTTTTT
j_call: TRBJ2-1; d_call: -; v_call: TRBV29-1; clone_size: -; cdr3_aa: CSVRRGSYNEQFF; cdr3_nt: TGCAGCGTTAGACGGGGGAGCTACAATGAGCAGTTCTTC